The rows below give T cell receptor beta chains drawn from one sample of a study of shared clonotypes between healthy human individuals. Clones were read by immunoSEQ multiplex PCR, and TCRdb kept only the in-frame ones, dropping some. Among around 600,000 clones listed, around 95% were seen once. The sequenced material came from naive CD8+ T cells sorted from blood. Source of these receptors: a woman aged 25 to 39 in good health. CDR3s leave out the opening cysteine and the closing phenylalanine or tryptophan. The size of a clone is reported for some rows only, either as once, few or many, or as a class for expanded clones.

CDR3aa	abundance	v_gene	j_gene
ASSEGTSGAYEQY	.	TRBV5-1	.
ASSLTGHEQY	.	TRBV11-2	.
ASSQDLPTYEQY	.	TRBV4-1	TRBJ2-7
ASSFQGTINEQF	.	TRBV27	TRBJ2-1
ASSVGGPTEAF	.	TRBV25-1	TRBJ1-1
ASSEGAALEFYEQY	.	TRBV2	TRBJ2-7
ASSAEGSLLSSGASYEQY	.	TRBV13	TRBJ2-7
ATISDYPPDTQY	.	TRBV19	TRBJ2-3
ASSALAGDNTGELF	.	TRBV27	TRBJ2-2
ASKAGQEWETQY	.	TRBV28	TRBJ2-5
ASSLVLGSTFHEQF	.	TRBV11-2	TRBJ2-1
ASSPPQNTEAF	once	TRBV7-9	TRBJ1-1
ASSRTSGFYEQY	.	TRBV2	TRBJ2-7
ASTLRTSGSYEQY	.	TRBV2	TRBJ2-7
ASSLGGGYSNQPQH	.	TRBV5-8	TRBJ1-5
ASEPGTENEKLF	once	TRBV2	TRBJ1-4
ASPFLREGLNEQF	.	TRBV10-1	TRBJ2-1
ASRPGQSYEQY	.	TRBV5-6	TRBJ2-7
ASSLSGELF	.	TRBV27	TRBJ2-2
ASSQDLARYNSPLH	.	TRBV4-1	TRBJ1-6
ASSEGLAGGFYEQY	.	TRBV2	TRBJ2-7
ASSFEFGGVSMDYEQY	once	TRBV7-2	TRBJ2-7
ASSPGLGADTQY	.	TRBV4-2	TRBJ2-3
ASSPWDRPYEQY	few	TRBV28	TRBJ2-7
ASSFPRRAGQAF	.	TRBV28	TRBJ1-1
ASSESRVLTEAF	.	TRBV10-1	TRBJ1-1
ATSRERGDYPEAF	.	TRBV15	TRBJ1-1
ASSSYLGTWTGNTIY	.	TRBV7-2	TRBJ1-3
ASSRDRDTDTQY	.	TRBV18	TRBJ2-3
ASSFSGKSSYEQY	.	TRBV7-9	TRBJ2-7
ASSVDGHTNTEAF	few	TRBV9	TRBJ1-1
ASSQRTSGSEQY	.	TRBV19	TRBJ2-7
ASSRDSENTIY	.	TRBV13	TRBJ1-3
ASSSRLAGAGELF	.	TRBV7-8	TRBJ2-2
ASSPSRRYEQY	.	TRBV27	.
ASSFRRDEQF	.	TRBV11-2	TRBJ2-1
ASGLGNEQY	.	TRBV12-5	TRBJ2-7
ASSVAGAVSYNEQF	.	TRBV9	TRBJ2-1
ASSFGGAAETQY	.	TRBV27	TRBJ2-5
ASSQEWGRGTEAF	.	TRBV4-2	TRBJ1-1
ASSWYGTAYEQY	.	TRBV28	TRBJ2-7
ASSHTRTNTGELF	once	TRBV4-2	TRBJ2-2
ASIGGDEAF	.	TRBV7-9	TRBJ1-1
ASSLLGLTPYEQY	.	TRBV11-2	TRBJ2-7
AINRGISYEQY	.	TRBV10-3	TRBJ2-7
ASSLYRATEAF	.	TRBV11-2	TRBJ1-1
ASSSGQGVGIEQY	.	TRBV11-2	TRBJ2-7
ANPGEAYEQY	once	TRBV5-5	TRBJ2-7
ASSLQGRTEAF	.	TRBV7-8	TRBJ1-1
ASSDPTGNQPQH	.	TRBV19	TRBJ1-5
ASSPEGGGYT	.	TRBV11-2	TRBJ1-2
ASSSSDRVYEQY	.	TRBV2	.
ASSSGQYYEQY	.	TRBV27	TRBJ2-7
ASSEAVGVSTEAF	.	TRBV6-1	TRBJ1-1